Following are 32 T cell receptor beta chains from one sample sequenced in a study of blood T cell repertoires in COVID-19. Here immunoSEQ multiplex PCR was the method, and the copy in TCRdb shows in-frame clones only, minus some. The repertoire holds more than 250,000 clones, with about 87% as singletons. Material for sequencing was peripheral blood. Receptors were obtained from a human donor in a cohort sampled during active COVID-19.

On this clone itself: A much larger clonotype is one base distant, so this may be a read error. The chain recombines TRBV16 with TRBJ1-5; D ambiguous. Trimming removed 3 bases from V and 3 bases from J, with 6 bases in between. The CDR3 extends over 13 amino acids. Germline loops: CDR1 KGHSY, CDR2 FQNENV. In nucleotides, the CDR3 is TGTGCCAGCAGCCAGGACTACAATCAGCCCCAGCATTTT. Translation: CASSQDYNQPQHF.

This clone was observed a handful of times. This chain uses TRBV4-1 with TRBJ2-7, with 7 bases matching TRBD2. From germline, CDR1 is MGHRA and CDR2 YSYEKL. CDR3 size: 16 residues. After removal of 1 base from V and 6 bases from J, the junction contained 12 bases not matched to a gene. The CDR3 DNA is TGCGCCAGCAGCCAAGTTGGGGATAGCGGGCGCTTCGAGCAGTACTTC. Encoded protein: CASSQVGDSGRFEQYF.

The chain combines TRBV6-5 with TRBJ2-1; the match to TRBD2 covers 8 bases. CDR3 length: 15 residues. CDR1 MNHEY and CDR2 SVGAGI come from the germline V gene. Losses at the gene ends were 6 bases for V and 6 bases for J; bases not matched to a gene: 10. CDR3 nucleotide sequence: TGTGCCAGCAGACCTGGACTAGCTGTCTTCAATGAGCAGTTCTTC. Its translation: CASRPGLAVFNEQFF.

The chain joins TRBV5-1 to TRBJ2-7; D is possibly TRBD2 (6 bases). This CDR3 has 16 amino acids. V was trimmed by 3 bases and J by 5 bases, leaving 21 bases between them. Germline-derived CDR1 and CDR2 are SGHRS and YFSETQ. CDR3 amino acids: CASSSYRAGPGDEQYF. The DNA of the CDR3 is TGCGCCAGCAGCTCATACCGCGCGGGACCTGGCGACGAGCAGTACTTC. Full variable domain (rest looked up from reference TRBV5-1 and TRBJ2-7): KAGVTQTPRYLIKTRGQQVTLSCSPISGHRSVSWYQQTPGQGLQFLFEYFSETQRNKGNFPGRFSGRQFSNSRSEMNVSTLELGDSALYLCASSSYRAGPGDEQYFGPGTRLTVT.

This chain uses TRBV18 with TRBJ1-5; no clear D. V lost 6 bases, J lost 4 bases, and 10 bases lay in between. Germline CDR1 and CDR2: KGHSH and LQKENI. CDR3 length: 13 amino acids. CDR3 DNA: TGTGCCAGCTCTGAGGGCACTAATCAGCCCCAGCATTTT. Its translation: CASSEGTNQPQHF.

The V call is TRBV5-1, the J call TRBJ1-2, with 8 bases that match TRBD1. The junction had 10 bases not matched to a gene; V was cut back by 0 bases and J by 3 bases. This CDR3 comprises 17 residues. Germline values: CDR1 SGHRS, CDR2 YFSETQ. CDR3 in amino acids: CASSLGRTGRIDYGYTF. CDR3 DNA: TGCGCCAGCAGCTTGGGTAGGACAGGGAGGATTGACTATGGCTACACCTTC.

The V call is TRBV6-1, the J call TRBJ2-3; 7 bases are a match to TRBD2. J lost 4 bases, V lost 4 bases, and 11 bases had no gene match. Germline V gene sequence: CDR1 MNHNS, CDR2 SASEGT. CDR3 length equals 16 residues. This CDR3 is CASSGRSGEGSDTQYF. DNA of the CDR3: TGTGCCAGCAGTGGAAGGAGCGGGGAGGGGTCAGATACGCAGTATTTT.

The V and J genes are TRBV18 and TRBJ1-1; tentative D call: TRBD1 (6 bases). This CDR3 has 13 residues. CDR1 and CDR2 (germline): KGHSH, LQKENI. V gave up 4 bases and J gave up 7 bases, with 13 bases separating them. The DNA for the CDR3 is TGTGCCAGCTCACGATTGGACAGAATTGAAGCTTTCTTT. Protein product: CASSRLDRIEAFF. The full variable domain, rest sourced from reference TRBV18 and TRBJ1-1, is NAGVMQNPRHLVRRRGQEARLRCSPMKGHSHVYWYRQLPEEGLKFMVYLQKENIIDESGMPKERFSAEFPKEGPSILRIQQVVRGDSAAYFCASSRLDRIEAFFGQGTRLTVV.

In DNA, the CDR3 is TGTGCCAGCAGTCGCGGGACAGGCCCCTACGAGCAGTACTTC. Amino acids: CASSRGTGPYEQYF. The chain is built from TRBV6-5 and TRBJ2-7; TRBD1 matches 8 bases. CDR1 and CDR2 from the germline V gene are MNHEY and SVGAGI. Unmatched junction bases numbered 5, after V lost 5 bases and J lost 2 bases. The CDR3 runs 14 residues.

The chain has TRBV10-1 and TRBJ2-5; TRBD1 agrees at 8 bases. Looked up from germline, CDR1 is WNHNN and CDR2 is SYGVQD (reference sequence). Trimming took 6 bases from V and 5 from J; bases not matched to a gene: 5. The CDR3 consists of 13 residues. The CDR3 sequence: CASSGTGGETQYF. In DNA, the CDR3 is TGCGCCAGCAGCGGGACAGGAGGGGAGACCCAGTACTTC.

The chain joins TRBV29-1 to TRBJ2-7; no clear D. CDR1 is SQVTM and CDR2 is ANQGSEA in the germline V gene. This CDR3 has 13 residues. V was clipped by 2 bases and J by 4 bases, with 12 bases between them. The DNA for the CDR3 is TGCAGCGTTGAACCTCCAGGAAGTTACGAGCAGTACTTC. Translated: CSVEPPGSYEQYF.

On this clone: This sample includes further DNA sequences coding for the same CDR3. The rearrangement links TRBV7-9 to TRBJ1-5; D is perhaps TRBD1 (5 bases). The CDR3 extends over 13 amino acids. V dropped 6 bases and J dropped 7 bases, with 13 bases sitting between them. Looked up from germline, CDR1 is SEHNR and CDR2 is FQNEAQ (reference sequence). The CDR3 DNA is TGTGCCAGCAGTTTGCAGGGAAACCAGCCCCAGCATTTT. Protein: CASSLQGNQPQHF.

The table lists this clone with a count of one. The rearrangement links TRBV7-2 to TRBJ2-5; 9 bases match TRBD2. The ends lost 4 bases at V and 5 bases at J; junction bases unmatched: 14. There are 17 residues in the CDR3. The germline V gene encodes CDR1 SGHTA and CDR2 FQGNSA. CDR3 sequence reads: CASSSAPSGAFRETQYF. The CDR3 DNA sequence: TGTGCCAGCAGCTCCGCGCCTAGCGGGGCCTTCCGGGAGACCCAGTACTTC.

J is TRBJ2-3 and V is TRBV4-2; 10 bases are a match to TRBD2. Unmatched junction bases numbered 10, after V lost 3 bases and J lost 4 bases. Germline CDR1 and CDR2: LGHNA and YNFKEQ. CDR3 length: 17 residues. CDR3 amino acids: CASSQESSGGSADTQYF. The CDR3, as DNA: TGTGCCAGCAGCCAGGAATCTAGCGGGGGATCGGCAGATACGCAGTATTTT.

CDR3 DNA: TGTGCCAGCAGCCCCGGACAGGGACTGGGGAATGAAAAACTGTTTTTT. Amino acid sequence: CASSPGQGLGNEKLFF. J is TRBJ1-4 and V is TRBV6-2 or TRBV6-3; 8 bases are shared with TRBD1. Trimming cost V 6 bases and J 5 bases; bases outside gene matches: 11. This CDR3 has 16 amino acids. The germline V gene encodes CDR1 MNHEY and CDR2 SVGEGT.

This chain joins TRBV20-1 and TRBJ2-3; D unclear. Germline loops: CDR1 DFQATT, CDR2 SNEGSKA (reference sequence). This CDR3 spans 18 amino acids. Trimming pared 3 bases from V and 0 bases from J, leaving 22 bases between. CDR3 in amino acids: CSASARVVNRKSTDTQYF. In nucleotides, the CDR3 is TGCAGTGCTAGTGCTCGAGTCGTCAACCGAAAAAGCACAGATACGCAGTATTTT.

This chain connects TRBV3-1 (or the pseudogene TRBV3-2) to TRBJ1-2, with D unclear. This CDR3 is 15 amino acids long. Germline CDR1 LGHDT, CDR2 YNNKEL (reference sequence). Trimming pared 0 bases from V and 8 bases from J, leaving 16 bases between. The DNA for the CDR3 is TGTGCCAGCAGCCAAGAGATGAACACGCCGGGGGGCTACACCTTC. It encodes CASSQEMNTPGGYTF.

The chain links TRBV2 to TRBJ2-7, with D possibly matching TRBD2 (5 bases). The germline V gene has CDR1 SNHLY and CDR2 FYNNEI. V was trimmed by 1 base and J by 0 bases, leaving 10 bases between them. This CDR3 has 15 amino acids. DNA for the CDR3: TGTGCCAGCAGTGAAGGGGAGCGGAGCTCCTACGAGCAGTACTTC. Protein: CASSEGERSSYEQYF.

The rearrangement joins TRBV11-1 to TRBJ2-3; D remains unclear. The germline CDR1 and CDR2 sequences are SGHAT and FQDESV (reference sequence). The CDR3 contains 11 residues. Trimming shortened V by 5 bases and J by 2 bases, and 2 bases separated the two germline ends. The CDR3 nucleotides are TGTGCCAGCAGCCACACAGATACGCAGTATTTT. Its protein is CASSHTDTQYF.

CDR3 in DNA: TGTGCCAGCAGCTTCAATCGCCTACAGGGGGCCAACACTGAAGCTTTCTTT. Translating it yields CASSFNRLQGANTEAFF. This chain uses TRBV11-2 with TRBJ1-1; 9 bases match TRBD1. Per germline, CDR1 SGHAT and CDR2 FQNNGV. The ends lost 3 bases at V and 2 bases at J; junction bases unmatched: 10. The CDR3 loop spans 17 amino acids. Full variable domain (rest looked up from reference TRBV11-2 and TRBJ1-1): EAGVAQSPRYKIIEKRQSVAFWCNPISGHATLYWYQQILGQGPKLLIQFQNNGVVDDSQLPKDRFSAERLKGVDSTLKIQPAKLEDSAVYLCASSFNRLQGANTEAFFGQGTRLTVV.

The rearrangement joins TRBV20-1 to TRBJ2-3; possibly TRBD2 for D (5 bases). CDR3 size: 14 residues. V was cut by 3 bases and J by 2 bases, with 12 bases left in between. Germline assignment: CDR1 DFQATT and CDR2 SNEGSKA (reference sequence). Here the CDR3 DNA reads TGCAGTGCTAGTATCGCGGGCGCCACAGATACGCAGTATTTT. It yields the protein CSASIAGATDTQYF.

This chain links TRBV7-9 with TRBJ2-7; TRBD2 might be the D (8 bases). This CDR3 has 17 amino acids. Trimming left V 3 bases short and J 4 bases short, with 22 bases between. Per the germline V gene, CDR1 is SEHNR and CDR2 is FQNEAQ (reference sequence). The CDR3 DNA reads TGTGCCAGCAGCTTCCGGGGGGGCGACAGGGTACGATACGAGCAGTACTTC. This sequence encodes CASSFRGGDRVRYEQYF. The full variable domain, its missing parts supplied by reference TRBV7-9 and TRBJ2-7, is DTGVSQNPRHKITKRGQNVTFRCDPISEHNRLYWYRQTLGQGPEFLTYFQNEAQLEKSRLLSDRFSAERPKGSFSTLEIQRTEQGDSAMYLCASSFRGGDRVRYEQYFGPGTRLTVT.

The count of this clone is one. J is TRBJ2-1 and V is TRBV12-3 or TRBV12-4; tentative D call: TRBD2 (5 bases). The V gene lost 5 bases and the J gene lost 10 bases, with 9 bases spanning the gap. The CDR3 is 11 residues long. Here the CDR3 reads CASSMSGEQFF. Here the CDR3 DNA reads TGTGCCAGCAGTATGAGCGGAGAGCAGTTCTTC.

The J gene is TRBJ2-2, the V gene TRBV5-4; 7 bases align to TRBD1. The CDR3 covers 16 residues. Germline V gene data show CDR1 as SGHNT and CDR2 as YYREEE (reference sequence). J was trimmed by 4 bases and V by 3 bases; bases with no gene match: 9. The CDR3 DNA reads as TGTGCCAGCAGCTCTCCGACAGGGCGTACCACCGGGGAGCTGTTTTTT. Amino acids: CASSSPTGRTTGELFF.

The chain employs TRBV3-1 (or the pseudogene TRBV3-2) and TRBJ2-7, with TRBD1 matching over 10 bases. The V gene's germline CDR1 is LGHDT and CDR2 YNNKEL (reference sequence). This CDR3 region has 14 residues. The V and J ends lost 4 bases and 7 bases, in that order; junction bases with no gene match: 7. The CDR3 sequence: CASSLGQGFGEQYF. For the CDR3, the DNA is TGTGCCAGCAGCCTGGGACAGGGGTTCGGTGAGCAGTACTTC.

The V and J genes are TRBV9 and TRBJ2-7; 9 positions match TRBD2. The CDR3 totals 15 residues. V lost 4 bases to trimming and J lost 7 bases; unmatched junction nucleotides: 12. Germline CDR1 and CDR2: SGDLS and YYNGEE. CDR3 loop: CASSPRLAGIGEQYF. The CDR3 nucleotides read TGTGCCAGCAGCCCCCGCCTAGCGGGAATAGGTGAGCAGTACTTC.

This chain connects TRBV11-2 to TRBJ1-5; the match to TRBD1 covers 11 bases. V lost 2 bases, J lost 7 bases, and 10 bases stayed unmatched. The CDR3 sequence is 17 residues long. Germline-derived CDR1 and CDR2 are SGHAT and FQNNGV. The CDR3 coding sequence is TGTGCCAGCAGCTTACGGGGGACAGGGGGTGGGATGCAGCCCCAGCATTTT. Translated: CASSLRGTGGGMQPQHF.

V is TRBV19 and J is TRBJ2-2, with D unclear. Trimming left V 3 bases short and J 6 bases short, with 14 bases between. The CDR3 spans 15 residues. Germline V lookup: CDR1 LNHDA, CDR2 SQIVND (reference sequence). The CDR3 here is CASSMAWAQAGELFF. The CDR3, as DNA: TGTGCCAGTAGTATGGCCTGGGCTCAGGCCGGGGAGCTGTTTTTT. The entire variable domain, with the rest obtained from reference TRBV19 and TRBJ2-2, is as follows: DGGITQSPKYLFRKEGQNVTLSCEQNLNHDAMYWYRQDPGQGLRLIYYSQIVNDFQKGDIAEGYSVSREKKESFPLTVTSAQKNPTAFYLCASSMAWAQAGELFFGEGSRLTVL.

V gene TRBV2 combines with J gene TRBJ1-2; D is ambiguous. The CDR3 has 12 residues. Germline CDR1 SNHLY, CDR2 FYNNEI. With 5 bases removed from V and 6 bases from J, the gap between germline ends came to 10 bases. This CDR3 reads CASSPLRDGYTF. The CDR3 DNA reads TGTGCCAGCAGTCCCCTCCGGGATGGCTACACCTTC.

The V call is TRBV7-2, the J call TRBJ2-5; TRBD2 is a possible D gene (6 bases). V was clipped by 6 bases and J by 5 bases, with 13 bases between them. Per the germline V gene, CDR1 is SGHTA and CDR2 is FQGNSA. The CDR3 totals 13 residues. The CDR3 DNA is TGTGCCAGCAGGGCCGGGACTGGCGAGACCCAGTACTTC. It codes for CASRAGTGETQYF.

The CDR3 nucleotides read TGTGCCAGCAGCCCAAATATTAGGGGGACAGGGGGCTCGTACAATGAGCAGTTCTTC. Encoded protein: CASSPNIRGTGGSYNEQFF. This sequence joins TRBV7-9 and TRBJ2-1; 12 nucleotides align to TRBD1. The V and J ends lost 5 bases and 4 bases, in that order; junction bases with no gene match: 15. There are 19 residues in the CDR3. In germline, CDR1 is SEHNR, CDR2 FQNEAQ (reference sequence).

The gene calls are TRBV20-1 and TRBJ2-3; possible D gene TRBD2, 5 bases. The CDR3 totals 15 residues. The V end lost 3 bases, the J end lost 5 bases, and 18 bases lay between the germline ends. CDR1 is DFQATT and CDR2 is SNEGSKA in the germline V gene (reference sequence). CDR3 region: CSASETTLARDTQYF. DNA for the CDR3: TGCAGTGCTAGTGAAACGACGTTAGCGAGAGATACGCAGTATTTT.